The T cell receptor beta chain under discussion was sequenced for a study of OX40 agonist ivuxolimab in advanced cancers. Background for the entire study: Ivuxolimab was a fully human IgG2 agonistic monoclonal antibody targeting the costimulatory receptor OX40 (CD134). Of the approximately 50 dose-escalation patients, hepatocellular carcinoma was present in approximately 20, melanoma in approximately 15, renal cell carcinoma in 9 and head and neck cancer in 9. Intravenous ivuxolimab was administered to patients every 2 weeks at six dose levels: 0.01, 0.1, 0.3, 1.5, 3 and 10 mg/kg. Partial responses occurred in three dose-escalation patients, of whom one had hepatocellular carcinoma and two had cutaneous melanoma. In the dose-escalation cohort, 82.7% of patients were male, and the mean age was roughly 60 years, with a range of about 23 to 85. The point of sequencing TCRbeta in the periphery was to test whether ivuxolimab changed TCR sequence diversity and drove clonal T-cell expansion. Patients were allowed to have had prior anti-PD-1, anti-PD-L1 or anti-CTLA-4 therapy, and more than 30% of the dose-escalation patients had previously received checkpoint inhibitors. The paper reports the monotherapy dose-escalation portion (N of about 54 patients) of the phase I ivuxolimab trial.

The CDR3 goes from the cysteine to the phenylalanine over 16 residues. The read is trimmed to its CDR3 DNA, 48 bases read in frame from base 1. At the junction V is shortened by 1 base and J by 1 base, with 13 bases in between. Looking up the germline V gene yields CDR1 LGHNA and CDR2 YNFKEQ. For sequencing of the TCRbeta CDR3 region, genomic DNA was extracted from the sorted cells. TCRbeta CDR3 regions were sequenced using the immunoSEQ Assay. The table was pulled from immuneACCESS by TCRdb, which kept in-frame rearrangements only. Such tables lose some clones; where checked, under half of the loss comes from unresolved V genes, and the rest has no known cause. The table for this sample lists 91,000 or so clones; more than 75% of them were counted only once. Approximately 2% of the sample rests with the top ten. Patients with autoimmune disease history or receiving systemic immunosuppression were excluded from the trial. Peripheral blood for TCR sequencing was drawn from every dose cohort at baseline, at cycle 4 day 1 and at cycle 7 day 1. The samples were taken from a phase I, first-in-human, multicenter, open-label dose-escalation trial of ivuxolimab. Adults with locally advanced or metastatic melanoma, renal cell, hepatocellular, or head and neck squamous cell carcinoma were enrolled in the trial. Before TCR sequencing, CD4+ T cells and CD8+ T cells were sorted from peripheral blood as separate populations.

What the authors observed across the whole study: Clonal expansion of both CD4+ and CD8+ blood T cells was observed from baseline to week 6 at doses 0.1 to 3.0 mg/kg. Antigen specificity was not determined for the clonally expanded peripheral T cells. On average, CD8+ T cells showed more expanded clones than CD4+ T cells after ivuxolimab. In the 0.1-3.0 mg/kg groups, partial responders had among the lowest normalized peripheral clonal expansion, particularly in CD8+ T cells. Low levels of normalized T-cell clonal expansion were also shown by some nonresponding patients.

Note on this clone: The clone's antigen remains unknown. The input lacks base qualities; no much larger clone sits a single base away.

The chain is encoded by TRBV4-2 joined to TRBJ1-1; possibly the D gene is TRBD1, per 6 matching bases. Specimen: CD4+ or CD8+ T cells sorted from blood, collected in a trial of the OX40 agonist ivuxolimab. The source of this sequence is an adult with an advanced solid tumor such as melanoma, head and neck, liver or kidney cancer. The CDR3 protein: CASSQVAGVGNTEAFF. The sequenced DNA: TGTGCCAGCAGCCAAGTTGCAGGGGTAGGGAACACTGAAGCTTTCTTT.